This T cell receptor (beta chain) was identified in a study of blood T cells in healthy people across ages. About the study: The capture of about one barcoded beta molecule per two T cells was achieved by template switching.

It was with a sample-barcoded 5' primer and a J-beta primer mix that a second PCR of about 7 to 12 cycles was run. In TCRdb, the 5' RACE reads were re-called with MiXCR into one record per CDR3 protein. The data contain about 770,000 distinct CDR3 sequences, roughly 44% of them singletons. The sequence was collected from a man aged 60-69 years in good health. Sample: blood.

The CDR3 bases are TGTGCCAGCAGTAACAGCGGGTTAAGCTCCTACGAGCAGTACTTC. Translated, it gives CASSNSGLSSYEQYF. This chain joins TRBV7-2 and TRBJ2-7, with D possibly TRBD2 on 6 matching bases. This CDR3 is 15 amino acids long. Trimming took off 6 bases at V and 0 bases at J, with 15 bases between the two ends. Germline V CDR1 and CDR2: SGHTA, FQGNSA. Full variable domain (rest looked up from reference TRBV7-2 and TRBJ2-7): GAGVSQSPSNKVTEKGKDVELRCDPISGHTALYWYRQSLGQGLEFLIYFQGNSAPDKSGLPSDRFSAERTGGSVSTLTIQRTQQEDSAVYLCASSNSGLSSYEQYFGPGTRLTVT.